The 5 T cell receptor beta chains reported below all come from one sample, sequenced in a study of blood T cell repertoires in COVID-19. TCRdb's copy holds only in-frame clones and misses some; the assay was immunoSEQ multiplex PCR. The data show roughly 130,000 clones, with about nine tenths seen just once and around 4.6% held by the top ten. Sequenced sample: peripheral blood. These receptors originate from a man in his 60s with COVID-19, enrolled during active disease.

V is TRBV5-6 and J is TRBJ2-2, with 7 bases identical to TRBD2. V was pared by 2 bases and J by 5 bases, with 12 bases of the junction left unmatched. Germline V gene lookup returns CDR1 SGHDT and CDR2 YYEEEE. There are 17 residues in the CDR3. The DNA for the CDR3 is TGTGCCAGCAGCTTTGGCTTTGGCGGGAGAATTACCGGGGAGCTGTTTTTT. Translating it yields CASSFGFGGRITGELFF.

V is TRBV18 and J is TRBJ1-1; D possibly corresponds to TRBD1 (6 bases). Trimming took 6 bases from V and 3 from J, leaving 14 bases between them. CDR1 is KGHSH, CDR2 LQKENI, per germline. CDR3 length: 14 amino acids. The CDR3 DNA reads TGTGCCAGCTCCACAGGGAGCTTGGACACTGAAGCTTTCTTT. Translated, it gives CASSTGSLDTEAFF.

V is TRBV2 and J is TRBJ2-7, with 9 positions matching TRBD2. J lost 2 bases, V lost 7 bases, and 9 bases had no gene match. The V gene's germline CDR1 is SNHLY and CDR2 FYNNEI. This CDR3 comprises 15 residues. In nucleotides, the CDR3 is TGTGCCAGCATTGATTCGACTAGCGGCCCCTACGAGCAGTACTTC. Translated: CASIDSTSGPYEQYF.

The chain uses TRBV4-3 and TRBJ1-5; D might be TRBD1 (5 bases). CDR3 length: 18 amino acids. V was cut by 1 base and J by 5 bases, with 21 bases left in between. Germline-derived CDR1 and CDR2 are LGHNA and YSLEER. This chain's CDR3 is CASSQGPIGGAGDQPQHF. The CDR3 nucleotides read TGCGCCAGCAGCCAAGGCCCCATCGGAGGGGCTGGGGATCAGCCCCAGCATTTT.

The chain joins TRBV14 to TRBJ1-4; D gene uncertain. Per the germline V gene, CDR1 is SGHDN and CDR2 is FVKESK. V gave up 3 bases and J gave up 0 bases, with 17 bases separating them. The CDR3 is made up of 18 amino acids. The CDR3 sequence: CASSQSYTSTATNEKLFF. The CDR3 bases are TGTGCCAGCAGCCAGAGTTATACAAGTACAGCAACTAATGAAAAACTGTTTTTT.